A single sample gave rise to the 26 T cell receptor beta chains below, sequenced in a study of blood T cell repertoires in COVID-19. Data came from immunoSEQ multiplex PCR; TCRdb stores just in-frame clones and leaves some out. The profile covers approximately 250,000 clones, with approximately 82% appearing a single time and over 12% taken by the ten largest. The material sequenced was PBMCs or T cells enriched from blood (not recorded which). The receptors stem from a man aged 35-49 years who had recovered from COVID-19.

The chain joins TRBV7-2 to TRBJ1-3; the D gene is possibly TRBD1 (6 bases). This CDR3 is 15 amino acids long. V dropped 1 base and J dropped 4 bases, with 11 bases sitting between them. Germline V CDR1 and CDR2: SGHTA, FQGNSA. The CDR3 reads CASSLVMGAGNTIYF. CDR3 nucleotides: TGTGCCAGCAGCTTAGTCATGGGGGCCGGAAACACCATATATTTT.

The chain is built from TRBV9 and TRBJ1-1; 10 positions match TRBD1. Germline V gene lookup returns CDR1 SGDLS and CDR2 YYNGEE. The CDR3 has 14 residues. V was clipped by 0 bases and J by 10 bases; unmatched bases: 6. CDR3: CASSVAGQGPGAFF. The CDR3 nucleotides read TGTGCCAGCAGCGTAGCGGGACAGGGGCCCGGAGCTTTCTTT.

The rearrangement links TRBV6-5 to TRBJ1-3; no clear D gene. The V end lost 4 bases, the J end lost 0 bases, and 7 bases lay between the germline ends. CDR3 length: 14 residues. Germline-derived CDR1 and CDR2 are MNHEY and SVGAGI. CDR3 coding DNA: TGTGCCAGCAGTTTCACGAGCTCTGGAAACACCATATATTTT. Amino acid sequence: CASSFTSSGNTIYF.

In DNA form, the CDR3 reads TGTGCCACCAGCCTTGGGACTAGCGGGAGGGATGAGACCCAGTACTTC. Amino acid sequence: CATSLGTSGRDETQYF. The chain recombines TRBV15 with TRBJ2-5; 16 bases are a match to TRBD2. The V gene's germline CDR1 is LNHNV and CDR2 YYDKDF (reference sequence). This CDR3 is built from 16 residues. Trimming at V came to 5 bases and at J to 5 bases, leaving 5 bases not matched to a gene.

The genes are TRBV11-2 and TRBJ2-6; 10 bases fit TRBD1. Per germline, CDR1 SGHAT and CDR2 FQNNGV. V shed 5 bases and J 0 bases; nucleotides not matched to a gene: 7. The CDR3 loop spans 18 amino acids. DNA of the CDR3: TGTGCCAGCAGCCATCGACAGGGGGCTTCCTCTGGGGCCAACGTCCTGACTTTC. Its translation is CASSHRQGASSGANVLTF.

The chain links TRBV4-1 to TRBJ1-1; D possibly corresponds to TRBD1 (5 bases). The CDR3 runs to 14 residues. The V end lost 4 bases, the J end lost 3 bases, and 12 bases lay between the germline ends. Germline V gene lookup returns CDR1 MGHRA and CDR2 YSYEKL. CDR3 DNA: TGCGCCAGCAGCCCCCCGGGGGTGGACACTGAAGCTTTCTTT. This sequence encodes CASSPPGVDTEAFF.

The gene calls are TRBV18 and TRBJ2-7, with TRBD2 matching over 10 bases. V lost 3 bases, J lost 6 bases, and 8 bases stayed unmatched. Looked up from germline, CDR1 is KGHSH and CDR2 is LQKENI. The CDR3 spans 15 residues. The CDR3 loop reads CASSPSGRAAPEQYF. The CDR3 DNA follows: TGTGCCAGCTCACCCAGCGGGAGGGCCGCTCCCGAGCAGTACTTC. Supplemented by reference TRBV18 and TRBJ2-7, the full variable domain reads NAGVMQNPRHLVRRRGQEARLRCSPMKGHSHVYWYRQLPEEGLKFMVYLQKENIIDESGMPKERFSAEFPKEGPSILRIQQVVRGDSAAYFCASSPSGRAAPEQYFGPGTRLTVT.

The CDR3 reads CASSGGEITDTQYF. CDR3 coding DNA: TGTGCCAGCAGTGGGGGCGAAATCACAGATACGCAGTATTTT. The chain links TRBV25-1 to TRBJ2-3; TRBD1 might be the D (5 bases). This CDR3 contains 14 residues. V was shortened by 4 bases and J by 2 bases, with 10 bases between the two germline ends. The germline V gene has CDR1 MGHDK and CDR2 SYGVNS.

The sample holds one count of this clone. The rearrangement links TRBV7-2 to TRBJ1-2; 8 positions match TRBD1. The V and J ends lost 0 bases and 4 bases, in that order; junction bases with no gene match: 10. CDR3 size: 17 residues. CDR1 is SGHTA, CDR2 FQGNSA, per germline. CDR3 DNA sequence: TGTGCCAGCAGCTTAGCGGGAGGCAGGGGGCGTTCCTATGGCTACACCTTC. It is translated as CASSLAGGRGRSYGYTF.

In its sample, this clone was seen once. The V call is TRBV7-6, the J call TRBJ2-5, with TRBD2 identical over 8 bases. The CDR3 loop spans 15 amino acids. The germline V gene has CDR1 SGHVS and CDR2 FNYEAQ. V shed 4 bases and J 7 bases; nucleotides not matched to a gene: 11. The CDR3 sequence: CASSSTSAGVGTQYF. Written as DNA, the CDR3 is TGTGCCAGCAGCTCCACTTCAGCGGGAGTAGGGACCCAGTACTTC.

The V call is TRBV19, the J call TRBJ1-5, with D uncertain. CDR1 is LNHDA and CDR2 is SQIVND in the germline V gene (reference sequence). V gave up 7 bases and J gave up 0 bases, with 13 bases separating them. The CDR3 spans 15 residues. This chain's CDR3 is CASTASQVSNQPQHF. The CDR3 nucleotides read TGTGCCAGTACCGCAAGCCAGGTTAGCAATCAGCCCCAGCATTTT.

The V gene is TRBV6-6, the J gene TRBJ2-7; maybe TRBD1 (6 bases). V was trimmed by 5 bases and J by 1 base, leaving 21 bases between them. CDR1 is MNHNY, CDR2 SVGAGI, per germline (reference sequence). The CDR3 is made up of 17 amino acids. CDR3 loop: CASSPTGIQGLSYEQYF. The CDR3 DNA is TGTGCCAGCAGTCCGACAGGTATTCAGGGTCTTTCCTACGAGCAGTACTTC.

This clone occurred once. The chain has TRBV5-1 and TRBJ1-2; D perhaps matches TRBD1 (5 bases). CDR1 is SGHRS, CDR2 YFSETQ, per germline. This CDR3 spans 15 amino acids. Trimming stripped 1 base from V and 6 bases from J, with 16 bases between. The CDR3 bases are TGCGCCAGCAGCTTGAATTCAGGGCCCAGGGATGGCTACACCTTC. Its protein product is CASSLNSGPRDGYTF.

As DNA, the CDR3 is TGTGCCAGTAGTACGTTCACGGTAGCTAACTATGGCTACACCTTC. This translates into CASSTFTVANYGYTF. J is TRBJ1-2 and V is TRBV19, with unresolved D. The length of the CDR3 is 15 residues. Germline V lookup: CDR1 LNHDA, CDR2 SQIVND (reference sequence). Deletions cut 4 bases from V and 0 bases from J, with 12 bases between.

The rearrangement links TRBV30 to TRBJ1-6; TRBD1 is a possible D gene (6 bases). CDR1 and CDR2 (germline): GTSNPN, SVGIG (reference sequence). This CDR3 is built from 15 residues. The germline V and J ends were trimmed by 1 base and 7 bases, with 14 bases remaining between them. CDR3 sequence (DNA): TGTGCCTGGAGTGAAGTGCCGAGGGGGAATTCACCCCTCCACTTT. It is translated as CAWSEVPRGNSPLHF.

The rearrangement joins TRBV28 to TRBJ1-2; D gene unclear. Looked up from germline, CDR1 is MDHEN and CDR2 is SYDVKM. The V gene lost 4 bases and the J gene lost 2 bases, with 11 bases spanning the gap. The CDR3 covers 14 residues. CDR3 sequence reads: CASSSPRVNYGYTF. The CDR3 DNA follows: TGTGCCAGCAGTTCCCCCCGGGTCAACTATGGCTACACCTTC.

The chain links TRBV29-1 to TRBJ2-5, with a tentative D call TRBD1 (6 bases). CDR3 length: 12 amino acids. Per the germline V gene, CDR1 is SQVTM and CDR2 is ANQGSEA. V lost 3 bases and J lost 10, with 15 bases in between. DNA of the CDR3: TGCAGCGTTGAGGGCAGGGGTGGGCTCCAGTACTTC. Translation gives CSVEGRGGLQYF.

The V gene is TRBV6-5, the J gene TRBJ2-7; 10 nucleotides line up with TRBD2. With V trimmed by 6 bases and J by 2 bases, 7 bases remained unmatched. Germline V lookup: CDR1 MNHEY, CDR2 SVGAGI. This CDR3 comprises 15 residues. The CDR3 DNA is TGTGCCAGCAGGGTGGGACTAGCGACCACCTACGAGCAGTACTTC. This encodes CASRVGLATTYEQYF.

The chain has TRBV30 and TRBJ2-2, with 7 nucleotides matching TRBD2. There are 15 residues in the CDR3. CDR1 is GTSNPN and CDR2 is SVGIG in the germline V gene (reference sequence). V shed 8 bases and J 4 bases; nucleotides not matched to a gene: 13. The CDR3 loop reads CARRGDFKGTGELFF. In DNA, the CDR3 is TGTGCCCGTCGGGGGGATTTTAAGGGCACCGGGGAGCTGTTTTTT.

This clone showed up just once. This chain joins TRBV15 and TRBJ2-1; 9 nucleotides agree with TRBD2. CDR1 LNHNV and CDR2 YYDKDF come from the germline V gene (reference sequence). The CDR3 totals 16 residues. J gave up 6 bases and V 0 bases, and 6 bases lay outside the gene matches. The CDR3 here is CATSRDLAGGPNEQFF. CDR3 in DNA: TGTGCCACCAGCAGAGATCTTGCGGGGGGGCCCAATGAGCAGTTCTTC.

This clone showed up just once. The CDR3 DNA follows: TGTGCCAGCAGACCGACAGGGGAAGATTACGAGCAGTACTTC. Amino acids: CASRPTGEDYEQYF. This chain joins TRBV5-4 and TRBJ2-7, with 8 bases identical to TRBD1. This CDR3 spans 14 amino acids. Germline V CDR1 and CDR2: SGHNT, YYREEE (reference sequence). J gave up 4 bases and V 5 bases, and 8 bases lay outside the gene matches. Drawing the rest from reference TRBV5-4 and TRBJ2-7, the complete variable domain is ETGVTQSPTHLIKTRGQQVTLRCSSQSGHNTVSWYQQALGQGPQFIFQYYREEENGRGNFPPRFSGLQFPNYSSELNVNALELDDSALYLCASRPTGEDYEQYFGPGTRLTVT.

In this sample, this clone turned up a few times. This rearrangement joins TRBV5-1 to TRBJ2-3, with D hard to call. This CDR3 is 14 amino acids long. V was pared by 0 bases and J by 2 bases, with 7 bases between. CDR1 SGHRS and CDR2 YFSETQ come from the germline V gene. The CDR3 here is CASSLGAVTDTQYF. The CDR3 coding sequence is TGCGCCAGCAGCTTGGGGGCTGTCACAGATACGCAGTATTTT.

This chain links TRBV30 with TRBJ2-3; TRBD1 is a possible D gene (6 bases). CDR3 size: 15 residues. V lost 0 bases, J lost 0 bases, and 10 bases lay in between. CDR1 GTSNPN and CDR2 SVGIG come from the germline V gene (reference sequence). In DNA, the CDR3 is TGTGCCTGGAGTGTAGGGGGAGTTAGCACAGATACGCAGTATTTT. Translation gives CAWSVGGVSTDTQYF.

The chain recombines TRBV24-1 with TRBJ2-1; 10 bases fit TRBD2. This CDR3 region has 16 residues. V gave up 4 bases and J gave up 7 bases; unmatched junction bases: 9. Per the germline V gene, CDR1 is KGHDR and CDR2 is SFDVKD. The CDR3 here is CATSDLAGATGNEQFF. The CDR3 region has the DNA TGTGCCACCAGTGACCTAGCGGGGGCTACGGGGAATGAGCAGTTCTTC.

Only one count was recorded for this clone. The chain uses TRBV19 and TRBJ1-2; D gene uncertain. The V gene lost 3 bases and the J gene lost 8 bases, with 13 bases spanning the gap. The CDR3 runs to 13 residues. CDR1 and CDR2 from the germline V gene are LNHDA and SQIVND (reference sequence). The CDR3 loop is CASSITRGEGYTF. Here the CDR3 DNA reads TGTGCCAGTAGTATCACCCGGGGAGAGGGCTACACCTTC.

This sequence joins TRBV12-2 and TRBJ1-5; the table calls TRBD1, which could not be checked here. TRBV12-2 is deemed a pseudogene. The CDR3 contains 15 residues. CDR3 bases: TGTGCAAGTCGCTTAGTGCCAGGGGAAGAACAGCCCCAGCATTTT. This gives the protein CASRLVPGEEQPQHF.